These T cell receptor beta chains were read from a single sample in a study of cytomegalovirus exposure and HLA in healthy donors. Repertoires were generated with immunoSEQ multiplex PCR, while TCRdb's copy carries only in-frame clones and drops some. The data hold under 200,000 clones, with 70% to 80% observed a single time. Sequencing was done on a sample of PBMCs. These receptors came from a woman aged 25 to 39 in good health and CMV-seropositive. Both conserved end residues are part of each CDR3. A D gene is named only where the DNA matches it firmly. A row's size may be missing; if present it is once, few, many or a size class.

NA	TRBV11-2	TRBJ2-7	TRBD1	TGTGCCAGCGGCCTGGGACAGGGTGTTTACGAGCAGTACTTC	CASGLGQGVYEQYF
few	TRBV6-1	TRBJ2-1	TRBD2	TGTGCCACCCCCCGGGGGGAGACCTACAATGAGCAGTTCTTC	CATPRGETYNEQFF
NA	TRBV15	TRBJ1-5	NA	TGTGCCACCAGCAGAGATCAGACACCCCAGCATTTT	CATSRDQTPQHF
NA	TRBV7-2	TRBJ2-7	NA	TGTGCCAGCAGCTTATCTCAGGGATCGGGCGAGCAGTACTTC	CASSLSQGSGEQYF
few	TRBV4-3	TRBJ1-1	TRBD1	TGCGCCAGCAGCCAGTTGACAGGGGAAACTGAAGCTTTCTTT	CASSQLTGETEAFF
NA	TRBV21-1	TRBJ1-1	NA	TGTGCCAGCAAGAGATTGATCCCCATGAACACTGAAGCTTTCTTT	CASKRLIPMNTEAFF
NA	TRBV11-2	TRBJ1-1	NA	TGTGCCAGCAGCGCCTTACTGGGGGGGACTGAAGCTTTCTTT	CASSALLGGTEAFF
NA	TRBV30	TRBJ1-2	NA	TGTGCCTGGACCCCCGGACACCTAAACTATGGCTACACCTTC	CAWTPGHLNYGYTF
NA	TRBV5-4	TRBJ2-7	TRBD1	TGTGCCAGCAGCTCCGGGACAGCCAGGTACGAGCAGTACTTC	CASSSGTARYEQYF
NA	TRBV18	TRBJ1-2	TRBD1	TGTGCCAGCTCACCCGACAGGGTCTATGGCTACACCTTC	CASSPDRVYGYTF
few	TRBV7-8	TRBJ2-2	NA	TGTGCCAGCAGCTTTGAAGGTTCGATAGCAAGCACCGGGGAGCTGTTTTTT	CASSFEGSIASTGELFF
NA	TRBV7-9	TRBJ2-4	NA	TGTGCCAGCAGCCCGTCCGGAGCAGGCGGGTTGAGCATTCAGTACTTC	CASSPSGAGGLSIQYF
NA	TRBV7-2	TRBJ2-5	TRBD2	TGTGCCAGCAGCTTACCCCAGCGGGGGGTGGAGACCCAGTACTTC	CASSLPQRGVETQYF
NA	TRBV9	TRBJ2-1	NA	TGTGCCAGCAGCGCACTAGTGGAGAGCTCCTACAATGAGCAGTTCTTC	CASSALVESSYNEQFF
NA	TRBV6-1	TRBJ1-1	NA	TGTGCCAGCAGTGAAGCTGGATGGGGACTAGTGAACACTGAAGCTTTCTTT	CASSEAGWGLVNTEAFF
once	TRBV5-4	TRBJ2-5	TRBD1	TGTGCCAGCAGCCCGGGACAGACTCAAGAGACCCAGTACTTC	CASSPGQTQETQYF
NA	TRBV5-1	TRBJ1-4	NA	TGCGCCAGCAGCTTGGGTTTAATTCAGGGAGGAGAAAAACTGTTTTTT	CASSLGLIQGGEKLFF
NA	TRBV6-5	TRBJ2-1	TRBD2	TGTGCCAGCAGTCCCACGGGGGGGGGCTACAATGAGCAGTTCTTC	CASSPTGGGYNEQFF
NA	TRBV15	TRBJ1-4	TRBD1	TGTGCCACCAGCAGAACCGGGACAGGGGCGGAAAAACTGTTTTTT	CATSRTGTGAEKLFF
NA	TRBV19	TRBJ1-5	NA	TGTGCCAGTAGTCTTTGGGGGGGCTTTAATCAGCCCCAGCATTTT	CASSLWGGFNQPQHF
once	TRBV15	TRBJ1-4	TRBD1	TGTGCCACTCGCCTCGGACAGGCCGAGCCACTTGAAAAACTGTTTTTT	CATRLGQAEPLEKLFF
NA	TRBV5-1	TRBJ2-3	NA	TGCGCCACCCGCCTAGCGCCACAGGGCACAGATACGCAGTATTTT	CATRLAPQGTDTQYF
NA	TRBV7-2	TRBJ1-3	TRBD1	TGTGCCAGCAGCTCGCTGCCACAGGGGATCTCTGGAAACACCATATATTTT	CASSSLPQGISGNTIYF
NA	TRBV11-2	TRBJ1-4	TRBD1	TGTGCCAGCAGTAAACCGGGACAGGGTGCTCGGTTAGGAGAAAAACTGTTTTTT	CASSKPGQGARLGEKLFF
NA	TRBV30	TRBJ2-1	TRBD2	TGTGCCTGGAGTTTGGGGGGGACCTACAATGAGCAGTTCTTC	CAWSLGGTYNEQFF
NA	TRBV15	TRBJ2-7	TRBD1	TGTGCCACCAGCCGACGACAGGGACCCTACGAGCAGTACTTC	CATSRRQGPYEQYF
NA	TRBV19	TRBJ2-5	TRBD2	TGTGCCAGTAGTCTGGTAGCGGGACTAGCGGGAGAACAGGAGACCCAGTACTTC	CASSLVAGLAGEQETQYF
NA	TRBV5-1	TRBJ2-3	TRBD2	TGCGCCAGCAGCTTGGGGGGTAGCGGGGGATTCACAGATACGCAGTATTTT	CASSLGGSGGFTDTQYF
once	TRBV30	TRBJ2-2	NA	TGTGCCTGGAGTGTACATAAAGGGGGAAGGGACACCGGGGAGCTGTTTTTT	CAWSVHKGGRDTGELFF
NA	TRBV7-2	TRBJ1-6	NA	TGTGCCAGCAGCTTAGGGCAGGGTCGGTCACCCCTCCACTTT	CASSLGQGRSPLHF
few	TRBV4-3	TRBJ2-7	NA	TGCGCCAGCAGCCAAGCACTGTACTCCTACGAGCAGTACTTC	CASSQALYSYEQYF
NA	TRBV4-3	TRBJ1-1	NA	TGCGCCAGCAGCCAAGGCGGGGGCGGTCACACTGAAGCTTTCTTT	CASSQGGGGHTEAFF
once	TRBV7-6	TRBJ1-1	NA	TGTGCCAGCAGCTTAGCGGGCCTTATTGGAACTGAAGCTTTCTTT	CASSLAGLIGTEAFF
NA	TRBV7-8	TRBJ2-3	TRBD2	TGTGCCAGCAGCCCCCGGGGGCGGGAGGGCAGGGATACGCAGTATTTT	CASSPRGREGRDTQYF
once	TRBV4-1	TRBJ1-1	NA	TGCGCCAGCAGCCCGGATTTGGGCGGGCGATTTTTCAACACTGAAGCTTTCTTT	CASSPDLGGRFFNTEAFF
NA	TRBV7-8	TRBJ1-2	TRBD1	TGTGCCAGCAGCTCCGGGGACAGGGGAAACTATGGCTACACCTTC	CASSSGDRGNYGYTF
NA	TRBV9	TRBJ2-1	TRBD1	TGTGCCAGCAGCCGGGACAGCCAAACTTCCTACAATGAGCAGTTCTTC	CASSRDSQTSYNEQFF
NA	TRBV13	TRBJ2-7	TRBD1	TGTGCCAGCAGTTTCCGGGACAGGGTCAACGAGCAGTACTTC	CASSFRDRVNEQYF
few	TRBV5-4	TRBJ2-5	NA	TGTGCCAGCAGTCCGTATATCCAAGAGACCCAGTACTTC	CASSPYIQETQYF
few	TRBV7-2	TRBJ2-7	TRBD1	TGTGCCAGCACCCGCGTAGGGGGCAACTACGAGCAGTACTTC	CASTRVGGNYEQYF
NA	TRBV7-2	TRBJ1-1	TRBD1	TGTGCCAGCAGGAAAATCAGGAGCCCAGGGGGTGAAGCTTTCTTT	CASRKIRSPGGEAFF
NA	TRBV5-6	TRBJ1-5	NA	TGTGCCAGCAGCTTGCGGACACGGAAGAGCAATCAGCCCCAGCATTTT	CASSLRTRKSNQPQHF
NA	TRBV10-3	TRBJ2-1	NA	TGTGCCATCAGTGAACGAGACAATGAGCAGTTCTTC	CAISERDNEQFF
NA	TRBV7-2	TRBJ2-3	TRBD1	TGTGCCAGCAGCCAAGGTAGGACAGGACCGCAGTATTTT	CASSQGRTGPQYF
NA	TRBV19	TRBJ1-5	NA	TGTGCCAGTACCACAGCGGTTAATCAGCCCCAGCATTTT	CASTTAVNQPQHF
NA	TRBV27	TRBJ2-7	NA	TGTGCCAGCAGTACCTCGTCAGGGGTGCAGTACTTC	CASSTSSGVQYF